A single sample is the source of the 11 T cell receptor beta chains below, sequenced in a study of blood T cells in healthy people across ages. A second PCR, run for about 7 to 11 cycles, used a sample-barcoded 5' primer plus a J-beta primer mix. Using its own MiXCR run on the 5' RACE reads, TCRdb lists one record per CDR3 protein. The sample has around 1,700,000 distinct CDR3 sequences, roughly 27% seen once. The specimen sequenced was blood. The receptors derive from a young woman in good health.

The chain joins TRBV20-1 to TRBJ2-3; D might be TRBD1 or TRBD2, each matching 6 bases. This CDR3 region has 14 residues. Germline V gene sequence: CDR1 DFQATT, CDR2 SNEGSKA (reference sequence). The V end lost 6 bases, the J end lost 6 bases, and 19 bases lay between the germline ends. This CDR3 reads CSAARGGGGDTQYF. CDR3 in DNA: TGCAGTGCCGCTAGAGGGGGTGGAGGGGATACGCAGTATTTT.

This chain joins TRBV2 and TRBJ2-1; D unclear. V was pared by 1 base and J by 12 bases, with 10 bases between. This CDR3 is 12 amino acids long. CDR1 is SNHLY, CDR2 FYNNEI, per germline. The CDR3 here is CASSEEKGRQFF. The CDR3 DNA reads as TGTGCCAGCAGTGAAGAAAAGGGTCGGCAGTTCTTC.

The DNA of the CDR3 is TGTGCCAGCAGCTCAATCAGGGAGAGGGAAGAGACCCAGTACTTC. Translating gives CASSSIREREETQYF. The chain is built from TRBV7-3 and TRBJ2-5; tentatively, D is TRBD1 or TRBD2 (5 bases each). The CDR3 covers 15 residues. The germline V gene has CDR1 SGHTA and CDR2 FQGTGA. V was shortened by 4 bases and J by 3 bases, with 15 bases between the two germline ends. Supplemented by reference TRBV7-3 and TRBJ2-5, the full variable domain reads GAGVSQTPSNKVTEKGKYVELRCDPISGHTALYWYRQSLGQGPEFLIYFQGTGAADDSGLPNDRFFAVRPEGSVSTLKIQRTERGDSAVYLCASSSIREREETQYFGPGTRLLVL.

V and J are TRBV6-5 and TRBJ2-1; D uncertain. V shed 0 bases and J shed 5 bases, with 11 bases lying between them. Germline CDR1 MNHEY, CDR2 SVGAGI. CDR3 size: 15 residues. The chain's CDR3 is CASSYSGRVHNEQFF. The CDR3 DNA sequence: TGTGCCAGCAGTTACTCGGGTAGGGTACACAATGAGCAGTTCTTC.

The rearrangement joins TRBV6-2 or TRBV6-3 to TRBJ2-3; 9 bases match TRBD2. The germline gives CDR1 MNHEY, CDR2 SVGEGT. The J segment lost 6 bases and the V segment lost 7 bases, leaving 14 bases of the junction unmatched. There are 16 residues in the CDR3. The CDR3 DNA follows: TGTGCCAGCACCACCACCGGGACTAGCCCCACGGATACGCAGTATTTT. It is translated as CASTTTGTSPTDTQYF.

The chain has TRBV20-1 and TRBJ1-2; tentative D call: TRBD1 (5 bases). This CDR3 spans 12 amino acids. Germline V gives CDR1 DFQATT, CDR2 SNEGSKA (reference sequence). Deletions cut 3 bases from V and 7 bases from J, with 12 bases between. CDR3 coding DNA: TGCAGTGCTAGTTCTGGGGGTTTTGGCTACACCTTC. Its protein product is CSASSGGFGYTF.

Comments on this clonotype: Relative to the germline gene, one junction end is altered; a read error may explain this. The gene calls are TRBV20-1 and TRBJ2-7, with a weak D call TRBD1 (5 bases). The germline V gene encodes CDR1 DFQATT and CDR2 SNEGSKA (reference sequence). This CDR3 has 13 amino acids. CDR3 region: CSARDYQGYEQCF. The CDR3 bases are TGCAGTGCTAGAGATTATCAGGGCTACGAGCAGTGCTTC.

The chain has TRBV7-2 and TRBJ1-2; D perhaps matches TRBD1 (5 bases). Trimming shortened V by 4 bases and J by 3 bases, and 15 bases separated the two germline ends. The germline CDR1 and CDR2 sequences are SGHTA and FQGNSA. This CDR3 region has 15 residues. The DNA of the CDR3 is TGTGCCAGCAGCTGGTTTTTCGGGGGAGACTATGGCTACACCTTC. Translating it yields CASSWFFGGDYGYTF.

This chain links TRBV10-2 with TRBJ2-7; no definite D call. V was cut by 4 bases and J by 2 bases, with 18 bases left in between. The germline V gene encodes CDR1 WSHSY and CDR2 SAAADI. The CDR3 runs 16 residues. DNA for the CDR3: TGCGCCAGCAGTGCGATATGGGTGGCCCCAACCTACGAGCAGTACTTC. This encodes CASSAIWVAPTYEQYF.

This clonotype occurred a few times. The chain combines TRBV9 with TRBJ2-1, with 10 bases aligning to TRBD2. Looked up from germline, CDR1 is SGDLS and CDR2 is YYNGEE. This CDR3 region has 19 residues. V was clipped by 0 bases and J by 9 bases; unmatched bases: 18. This CDR3 reads CASSVVASGGPGEGSEQFF. The CDR3 DNA reads as TGTGCCAGCAGCGTAGTGGCTAGCGGGGGTCCAGGTGAGGGGAGTGAGCAGTTCTTC.

CDR3 sequence: CSVEPGRQEGGYTF. CDR3 bases: TGCAGCGTCGAGCCCGGGCGACAGGAGGGAGGCTACACCTTC. J is TRBJ1-2 and V is TRBV29-1; D may be TRBD1 (6 bases). The CDR3 length is 14 residues. Germline CDR1 reads SQVTM; CDR2 reads ANQGSEA. Trimming left V 6 bases short and J 8 bases short, with 22 bases between.